These 10 T cell receptor beta chains were all obtained from the same sample, sequenced in a study of blood T cell repertoires in COVID-19 (dated by TCRdb to 2020 to 2022). Library preparation was by the immunoSEQ multiplex PCR assay. Imported from immuneACCESS, the table was reduced by TCRdb to in-frame sequences with V and J called. These copies leave out some clones; in studies compared against another copy, an unresolved V gene accounts for under half, and the cause of the remainder is not known. This sample holds about 61,000 clones; approximately 84% were observed only once. The ten largest clones represent approximately 5.1% of the sample. The material sequenced was peripheral blood. The receptors were sampled from a man older than 75 in a cohort sampled during active COVID-19.

This clone has just one count. The gene calls are TRBV9 and TRBJ1-2, with 7 bases fitting TRBD1. With 0 bases clipped from V and 5 bases from J, the junction kept 7 bases outside the gene matches. The CDR3 loop spans 15 amino acids. In germline, CDR1 is SGDLS, CDR2 YYNGEE. Here the CDR3 reads CASSVDSGTAYGYTF. The CDR3 DNA follows: TGTGCCAGCAGCGTAGACTCCGGGACAGCTTATGGCTACACCTTC. Together with reference TRBV9 and TRBJ1-2, the CDR3 gives the full variable domain: DSGVTQTPKHLITATGQRVTLRCSPRSGDLSVYWYQQSLDQGLQFLIQYYNGEERAKGNILERFSAQQFPDLHSELNLSSLELGDSALYFCASSVDSGTAYGYTFGSGTRLTVV.

A single count supports this clone. The chain employs TRBV5-1 and TRBJ2-3; TRBD1 matches at 9 bases. This CDR3 spans 15 amino acids. V lost 4 bases to trimming and J lost 1 base; unmatched junction nucleotides: 4. Germline V gene sequence: CDR1 SGHRS, CDR2 YFSETQ. The CDR3: CASSDRGFGTDTQYF. The DNA for the CDR3 is TGCGCCAGCAGCGACAGGGGGTTCGGCACAGATACGCAGTATTTT.

The genes are TRBV5-1 and TRBJ2-7; 7 positions match TRBD1. In germline, CDR1 is SGHRS, CDR2 YFSETQ. CDR3 length: 14 residues. J was trimmed by 1 base and V by 4 bases; bases with no gene match: 5. As DNA, the CDR3 is TGCGCCAGCAGCGGCGGACAGGCGTCCTACGAGCAGTACTTC. This codes for CASSGGQASYEQYF.

This sequence joins TRBV5-4 and TRBJ1-1, with D maybe TRBD1 (5 bases). Germline loops: CDR1 SGHNT, CDR2 YYREEE (reference sequence). V lost 3 bases to trimming and J lost 0 bases, with 12 bases between them. This CDR3 contains 15 residues. The CDR3 sequence: CASSSKGRLNTEAFF. CDR3 nucleotides: TGTGCCAGCAGCTCAAAGGGGAGGTTGAACACTGAAGCTTTCTTT.

J is TRBJ1-3 and V is TRBV19; D possibly corresponds to TRBD1 (5 bases). The V gene's germline CDR1 is LNHDA and CDR2 SQIVND (reference sequence). CDR3 length: 16 amino acids. V lost 6 bases, J lost 0 bases, and 15 bases lay in between. CDR3 residues: CASSVTAWASGNTIYF. The CDR3 nucleotides read TGTGCCAGTAGCGTGACAGCCTGGGCCTCTGGAAACACCATATATTTT.

The chain joins TRBV7-2 to TRBJ1-1, with D tentatively TRBD1 (5 bases). This CDR3 comprises 14 residues. Deletions cut 5 bases from V and 3 bases from J, with 13 bases between. Germline V gene data show CDR1 as SGHTA and CDR2 as FQGNSA. In DNA, the CDR3 is TGTGCCAGCAGCCGGGGGGTTCGGGACACTGAAGCTTTCTTT. Amino acids: CASSRGVRDTEAFF.

This clone was found a few times. This chain uses TRBV25-1 with TRBJ2-3; 9 bases align to TRBD1. The ends lost 1 base at V and 6 bases at J; junction bases unmatched: 5. The CDR3 is 15 residues long. CDR1 and CDR2 from the germline V gene are MGHDK and SYGVNS. The CDR3 region is CASSESGTGWDTQYF. The CDR3 coding sequence is TGTGCCAGCAGTGAATCAGGGACAGGGTGGGATACGCAGTATTTT.

The chain recombines TRBV7-2 with TRBJ2-1, with TRBD1 matching 9 bases. Looked up from germline, CDR1 is SGHTA and CDR2 is FQGNSA. The CDR3 has 15 amino acids. J was trimmed by 6 bases and V by 0 bases; bases with no gene match: 3. The CDR3 loop reads CASSLARQGGNEQFF. CDR3 nucleotides: TGTGCCAGCAGCTTAGCGAGACAGGGGGGCAATGAGCAGTTCTTC.

V usage is TRBV2 and J usage is TRBJ2-3; possible D gene TRBD2, 6 bases. The CDR3 length is 16 residues. Germline V lookup: CDR1 SNHLY, CDR2 FYNNEI. V gave up 6 bases and J gave up 2 bases, with 18 bases separating them. The CDR3 region is CASSERDSMNTDTQYF. The CDR3 DNA reads as TGTGCCAGCAGCGAAAGGGACTCAATGAACACAGATACGCAGTATTTT.

V is TRBV6-5 and J is TRBJ2-7, with 9 bases lining up with TRBD1. The junction had 5 bases not matched to a gene; V was cut back by 6 bases and J by 5 bases. The CDR3 has 13 residues. Germline V gives CDR1 MNHEY, CDR2 SVGAGI. CDR3 in amino acids: CASSNRGPNEQYF. CDR3 bases: TGTGCCAGCAGCAACAGGGGGCCAAACGAGCAGTACTTC.